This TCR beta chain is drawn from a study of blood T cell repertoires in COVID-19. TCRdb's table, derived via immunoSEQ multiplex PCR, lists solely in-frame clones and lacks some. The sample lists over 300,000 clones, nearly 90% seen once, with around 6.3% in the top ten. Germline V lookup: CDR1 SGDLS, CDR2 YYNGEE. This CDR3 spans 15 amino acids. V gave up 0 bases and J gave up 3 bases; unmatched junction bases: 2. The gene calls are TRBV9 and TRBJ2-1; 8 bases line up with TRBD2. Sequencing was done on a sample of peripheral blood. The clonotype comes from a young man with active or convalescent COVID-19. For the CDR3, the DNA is TGTGCCAGCAGCGTAGAGCGGGGGCACTACAATGAGCAGTTCTTC. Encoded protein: CASSVERGHYNEQFF.